The 29 T cell receptor beta chains below come from one sample, sequenced in a study of technical replicates of blood from several donors. This table comes from immunoSEQ multiplex PCR, and its TCRdb copy is limited to in-frame clones, with some not included. The sample records about 54,000 clones, 94% being singletons. Sample: T cells isolated from PBMCs. The receptors come from a human donor in good health.

V is TRBV28 and J is TRBJ1-5; D is unresolved. V was cut by 10 bases and J by 0 bases, with 13 bases left in between. The CDR3 is made up of 14 amino acids. Germline V gene sequence: CDR1 MDHEN, CDR2 SYDVKM. The CDR3 coding sequence is TGTGCCACCGTATCCCCGTATAGCAATCAGCCCCAGCATTTT. It translates to CATVSPYSNQPQHF.

The rearrangement uses TRBV9 and TRBJ2-1; TRBD1 matches at 12 bases. The CDR3 is 17 amino acids. CDR1 and CDR2 from the germline V gene are SGDLS and YYNGEE. Trimming removed 4 bases from V and 9 bases from J; junction bases left unmatched: 14. This CDR3 is CASSPPGGTGGFGEQFF. The CDR3 DNA reads TGTGCCAGCAGCCCCCCGGGAGGGACAGGGGGCTTTGGTGAGCAGTTCTTC.

V gene TRBV10-2 combines with J gene TRBJ1-2, with TRBD1 as a possible D gene (5 bases). Trimming cost V 7 bases and J 6 bases, with 24 bases left between them. Germline CDR1 and CDR2: WSHSY and SAAADI. The CDR3 covers 16 residues. The CDR3 reads CASNTHGDYLYDGYTF. CDR3 in DNA: TGCGCCAGCAACACACATGGGGACTACCTTTACGATGGCTACACCTTC.

Written as DNA, the CDR3 is TGTGCCAGCAGCGTAGGAGCGGGGGGGCTTAACACCGGGGAGCTGTTTTTT. Amino acids: CASSVGAGGLNTGELFF. The chain employs TRBV9 and TRBJ2-2; 10 positions agree with TRBD2. The length of the CDR3 is 17 residues. Germline trimming cut 0 bases from V and 2 bases from J; bases unmatched to any gene: 4. Germline loops: CDR1 SGDLS, CDR2 YYNGEE.

As regards this clone: This sample also contains other DNA sequences that code for the same CDR3. This chain joins TRBV5-6 and TRBJ1-5; D is unresolved. Germline V lookup: CDR1 SGHDT, CDR2 YYEEEE. The V end was cut by 0 bases, the J end by 1 base, with 5 bases between. The CDR3 totals 14 residues. CDR3 region: CASSLGGSNQPQHF. The CDR3 coding sequence is TGTGCCAGCAGCTTGGGAGGGAGCAATCAGCCCCAGCATTTT.

The chain joins TRBV5-1 to TRBJ1-2, with 12 bases fitting TRBD1. From germline, CDR1 is SGHRS and CDR2 YFSETQ. Germline trimming cut 4 bases from V and 7 bases from J; bases unmatched to any gene: 11. The CDR3 has 16 residues. Written as DNA, the CDR3 is TGCGCCAGCAGCACAACGACCGGGACAGGGGGCTCTGGCTACACCTTC. Protein: CASSTTTGTGGSGYTF.

The chain joins TRBV11-2 to TRBJ1-2; TRBD1 matches at 7 bases. CDR3 length: 13 residues. V shed 5 bases, J shed 8 bases, and the junction held 8 bases outside the gene matches. From germline, CDR1 is SGHAT and CDR2 FQNNGV. CDR3 amino acids: CASSLQGWEGYTF. CDR3 DNA: TGTGCCAGCAGCCTACAGGGGTGGGAAGGCTACACCTTC.

This clone turned up a few times. In nucleotides, the CDR3 is TGTGCCAGCACCTCCACAGGGATACTGATTAACTATGGCTACACCTTC. It is translated as CASTSTGILINYGYTF. The chain employs TRBV6-6 and TRBJ1-2; maybe TRBD1 (6 bases). Germline CDR1 is MNHNY and CDR2 is SVGAGI (reference sequence). The V gene lost 7 bases and the J gene lost 1 base, with 19 bases spanning the gap. This CDR3 region has 16 residues.

V usage is TRBV28 and J usage is TRBJ2-1; tentative D call: TRBD2 (5 bases). Per the germline V gene, CDR1 is MDHEN and CDR2 is SYDVKM. CDR3 length equals 14 residues. V shed 8 bases and J shed 7 bases, with 18 bases lying between them. The CDR3 DNA sequence: TGTGCCAGCGGGATGGTTAGCGTCAATAATGAGCAGTTCTTC. This sequence encodes CASGMVSVNNEQFF.

The chain couples TRBV18 to TRBJ2-7; D possibly corresponds to TRBD1 (6 bases). Germline loops: CDR1 KGHSH, CDR2 LQKENI. This CDR3 spans 16 amino acids. V lost 0 bases, J lost 2 bases, and 14 bases lay in between. This CDR3 is CASSPPGQGLTYEQYF. For the CDR3, the DNA is TGTGCCAGCTCACCACCGGGGCAGGGGCTTACCTACGAGCAGTACTTC.

The V call is TRBV19, the J call TRBJ1-1, with D perhaps TRBD1 (5 bases). The germline V gene encodes CDR1 LNHDA and CDR2 SQIVND (reference sequence). The CDR3 is made up of 13 amino acids. Trimming took off 5 bases at V and 4 bases at J, with 11 bases between the two ends. As DNA, the CDR3 is TGTGCCAGTAGTGTGATGGGACTCACTGAAGCTTTCTTT. Translation gives CASSVMGLTEAFF.

CDR3 nucleotides: TGTGCCAGCTCACGTTCTAGCGGGAGGACCGATACGCAGTATTTT. Translated, it gives CASSRSSGRTDTQYF. This chain links TRBV18 with TRBJ2-3; 11 bases match TRBD2. After removal of 4 bases from V and 6 bases from J, the junction contained 6 bases not matched to a gene. Germline assignment: CDR1 KGHSH and CDR2 LQKENI. The CDR3 contains 15 residues.

The rearrangement joins TRBV5-4 to TRBJ1-1; D perhaps matches TRBD1 (5 bases). Germline-derived CDR1 and CDR2 are SGHNT and YYREEE (reference sequence). V was pared by 4 bases and J by 1 base, with 14 bases between. The CDR3 is made up of 15 amino acids. CDR3 DNA: TGTGCCAGCAGCCCCCAGGGACTCTCGAACACTGAAGCTTTCTTT. This encodes CASSPQGLSNTEAFF.

The V gene is TRBV10-2, the J gene TRBJ1-1; D is undetermined. Germline assignment: CDR1 WSHSY and CDR2 SAAADI. Trimming shortened V by 1 base and J by 1 base, and 4 bases separated the two germline ends. The CDR3 loop spans 13 amino acids. CDR3 bases: TGCGCCAGCAGTGAGTTCAGGAACACTGAAGCTTTCTTT. Its protein product is CASSEFRNTEAFF.

This sequence joins TRBV7-8 and TRBJ2-1, with 8 bases that match TRBD2. The CDR3 spans 19 residues. J lost 1 base, V lost 1 base, and 12 bases had no gene match. Germline CDR1 reads SGHVS; CDR2 reads FQNEAQ. The CDR3 sequence is CASSLGLQRERKSYNEQFF. The CDR3 DNA reads as TGTGCCAGCAGCTTAGGTCTCCAGCGGGAGAGGAAGTCCTACAATGAGCAGTTCTTC.

V and J are TRBV5-1 and TRBJ1-1; 10 bases line up with TRBD1. The CDR3 covers 13 residues. The junction had 0 bases not matched to a gene; V was cut back by 3 bases and J by 4 bases. The germline CDR1 and CDR2 sequences are SGHRS and YFSETQ. The CDR3 sequence is CASSWTGGTEAFF. CDR3 in DNA: TGCGCCAGCAGCTGGACAGGGGGCACTGAAGCTTTCTTT.

The chain has TRBV28 and TRBJ2-3; 9 positions match TRBD2. J was trimmed by 4 bases and V by 5 bases; bases with no gene match: 7. The germline CDR1 and CDR2 sequences are MDHEN and SYDVKM. CDR3 length: 15 amino acids. CDR3 region: CASSPLAGEADTQYF. The CDR3 nucleotides read TGTGCCAGCAGTCCCTTAGCGGGAGAAGCAGATACGCAGTATTTT.

The chain employs TRBV29-1 and TRBJ1-4; unclear D gene. Looked up from germline, CDR1 is SQVTM and CDR2 is ANQGSEA. This CDR3 is 13 amino acids long. Trimming removed 6 bases from V and 8 bases from J, with 16 bases in between. This CDR3 reads CSVREVSGEKLFF. Written as DNA, the CDR3 is TGCAGCGTGAGGGAGGTTTCTGGAGAAAAACTGTTTTTT.

CDR3 region: CASSFGDLAVQETQYF. The CDR3 coding sequence is TGTGCCAGCAGCTTTGGGGATCTAGCGGTACAAGAGACCCAGTACTTC. The V gene is TRBV7-9, the J gene TRBJ2-5; 7 bases agree with TRBD2. CDR1 is SEHNR and CDR2 is FQNEAQ in the germline V gene (reference sequence). The trim removed 3 bases at V and 2 bases at J, leaving 9 bases unmatched. The CDR3 consists of 16 residues.

V and J are TRBV29-1 and TRBJ1-1, with TRBD1 as a possible D gene (5 bases). CDR3 length: 13 residues. The ends were cut back, 1 base at V and 4 bases at J, with 10 bases in the middle. CDR1 is SQVTM, CDR2 ANQGSEA, per germline. CDR3 loop: CSVEAPGFTEAFF. Written as DNA, the CDR3 is TGCAGCGTTGAAGCCCCAGGGTTCACTGAAGCTTTCTTT.

The chain couples TRBV5-1 to TRBJ2-7; the D is unclear. CDR1 and CDR2 (germline): SGHRS, YFSETQ. The V end was cut by 0 bases, the J end by 7 bases, with 5 bases between. The CDR3 extends over 11 amino acids. The CDR3 nucleotides read TGCGCCAGCAGCTTGGAGAGGGAGCAGTACTTC. This codes for CASSLEREQYF.

The J gene is TRBJ2-7, the V gene TRBV11-2, with 12 bases matching TRBD2. Looked up from germline, CDR1 is SGHAT and CDR2 is FQNNGV. CDR3 length: 19 amino acids. V was pared by 3 bases and J by 5 bases, with 17 bases of the junction left unmatched. This CDR3 is CASSFSSRTSGMYHNEQYF. In DNA, the CDR3 is TGTGCCAGCAGCTTCTCATCCCGGACTAGCGGGATGTATCACAACGAGCAGTACTTC.

This sequence joins TRBV5-4 and TRBJ2-7, with D possibly being TRBD2 (6 bases). The CDR3 runs to 16 residues. Trimming stripped 4 bases from V and 0 bases from J, with 17 bases between. Germline V CDR1 and CDR2: SGHNT, YYREEE (reference sequence). CDR3 region: CASSQRDFLSSYEQYF. CDR3 sequence (DNA): TGTGCCAGCAGCCAACGGGACTTCTTGAGCTCCTACGAGCAGTACTTC.

This sequence joins TRBV7-2 and TRBJ2-7; D may be TRBD1 (5 bases). The germline gives CDR1 SGHTA, CDR2 FQGNSA. V dropped 3 bases and J dropped 3 bases, with 15 bases sitting between them. The CDR3 spans 15 residues. The CDR3 nucleotides are TGTGCCAGCAGCTTCCATCCGGGCCAGGGCTACGAGCAGTACTTC. This sequence encodes CASSFHPGQGYEQYF.

The chain uses TRBV11-2 and TRBJ1-2; 11 nucleotides match TRBD1. Germline V gives CDR1 SGHAT, CDR2 FQNNGV. The CDR3 covers 15 residues. The junction had 6 bases not matched to a gene; V was cut back by 7 bases and J by 2 bases. The CDR3 sequence is CASTRDRGFNYGYTF. The CDR3 DNA reads as TGTGCCAGCACCCGGGACAGGGGGTTCAACTATGGCTACACCTTC.

The J gene is TRBJ2-5, the V gene TRBV18; D might be TRBD2 (5 bases). The CDR3 runs to 15 residues. Per the germline V gene, CDR1 is KGHSH and CDR2 is LQKENI. Deletions cut 5 bases from V and 4 bases from J, with 17 bases between. CDR3 amino acids: CASSSNEGAGETQYF. As DNA, the CDR3 is TGTGCCAGCTCATCCAACGAGGGCGCGGGAGAGACCCAGTACTTC.

This chain connects TRBV7-9 to TRBJ1-4, with D possibly matching TRBD1 (5 bases). This CDR3 has 16 residues. The germline V and J ends were trimmed by 5 bases and 7 bases, with 20 bases remaining between them. CDR1 and CDR2 (germline): SEHNR, FQNEAQ (reference sequence). CDR3 sequence (DNA): TGTGCCAGCAGCCCGGAGGTTGGGGGGAGACGTGAAAAACTGTTTTTT. Encoded protein: CASSPEVGGRREKLFF.

The V call is TRBV6-5, the J call TRBJ1-5, with 10 bases fitting TRBD1. V trimming: 4 bases; J trimming: 5 bases; junction bases outside the gene matches: 2. The CDR3 runs to 14 residues. Germline CDR1 is MNHEY and CDR2 is SVGAGI. The CDR3 loop reads CASSWGTGDQPQHF. The CDR3 DNA reads TGTGCCAGCAGTTGGGGGACAGGGGATCAGCCCCAGCATTTT.

V and J are TRBV5-1 and TRBJ2-7; 12 bases fit TRBD1. The CDR3 has 15 residues. Germline V CDR1 and CDR2: SGHRS, YFSETQ. V lost 2 bases to trimming and J lost 5 bases; unmatched junction nucleotides: 5. CDR3 amino acids: CASSFRGTGGDEQYF. As DNA, the CDR3 is TGCGCCAGCAGCTTTAGGGGGACAGGGGGCGACGAGCAGTACTTC.